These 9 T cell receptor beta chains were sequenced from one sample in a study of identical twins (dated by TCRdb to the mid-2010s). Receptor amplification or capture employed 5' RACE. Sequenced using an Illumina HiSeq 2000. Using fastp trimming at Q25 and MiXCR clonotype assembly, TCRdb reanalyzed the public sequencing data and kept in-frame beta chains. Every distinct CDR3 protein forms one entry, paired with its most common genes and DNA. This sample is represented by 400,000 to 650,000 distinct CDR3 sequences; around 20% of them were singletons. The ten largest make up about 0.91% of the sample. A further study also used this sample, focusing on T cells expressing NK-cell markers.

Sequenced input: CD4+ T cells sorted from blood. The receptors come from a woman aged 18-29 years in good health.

CDR3 sequence reads: CASGLESNQPQHF. CDR3 in DNA: TGTGCTAGTGGTTTGGAAAGCAATCAGCCCCAGCATTTT. The rearrangement joins TRBV12-5 to TRBJ1-5; D unclear. V was shortened by 1 base and J by 1 base, with 2 bases between the two germline ends. The CDR3 loop spans 13 amino acids. Germline V gives CDR1 LGHNT, CDR2 FRNRAP.

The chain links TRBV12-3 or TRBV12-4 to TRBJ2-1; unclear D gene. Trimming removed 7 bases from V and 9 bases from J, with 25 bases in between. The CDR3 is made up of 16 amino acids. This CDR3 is CASKDHGLILCSEQFF. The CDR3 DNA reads TGTGCCAGCAAGGACCACGGGCTAATCTTATGCTCTGAGCAGTTCTTC.

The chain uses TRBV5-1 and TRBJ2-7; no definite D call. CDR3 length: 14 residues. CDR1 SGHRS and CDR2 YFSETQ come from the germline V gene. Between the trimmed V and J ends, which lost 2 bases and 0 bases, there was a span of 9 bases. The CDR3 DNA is TGCGCCAGCAGCTTCAAAGGGCCCTCCTACGAGCAGTACTTC. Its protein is CASSFKGPSYEQYF. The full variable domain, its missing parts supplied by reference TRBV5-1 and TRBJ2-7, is KAGVTQTPRYLIKTRGQQVTLSCSPISGHRSVSWYQQTPGQGLQFLFEYFSETQRNKGNFPGRFSGRQFSNSRSEMNVSTLELGDSALYLCASSFKGPSYEQYFGPGTRLTVT.

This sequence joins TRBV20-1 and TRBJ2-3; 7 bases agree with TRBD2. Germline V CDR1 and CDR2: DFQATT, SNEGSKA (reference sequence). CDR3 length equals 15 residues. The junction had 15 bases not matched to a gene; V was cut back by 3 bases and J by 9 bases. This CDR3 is CSASVPRGSKGTQYF. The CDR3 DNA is TGCAGTGCTAGTGTCCCGCGGGGGTCCAAAGGCACGCAGTATTTT.

Written as DNA, the CDR3 is TGCAGCGCCCGGACTAGCGGGAGTACTCACGAGCAGTACTTC. It codes for CSARTSGSTHEQYF. The V gene is TRBV29-1, the J gene TRBJ2-7; 13 bases match TRBD2. CDR3 size: 14 residues. CDR1 SQVTM and CDR2 ANQGSEA come from the germline V gene. The V and J ends lost 7 bases and 5 bases, in that order; junction bases with no gene match: 8.

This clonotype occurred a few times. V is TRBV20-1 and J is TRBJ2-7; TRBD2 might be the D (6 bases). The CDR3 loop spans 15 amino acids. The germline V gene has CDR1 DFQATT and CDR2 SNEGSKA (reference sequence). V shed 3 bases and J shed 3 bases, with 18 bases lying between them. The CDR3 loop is CSASQVGLPLYEQYF. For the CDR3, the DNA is TGCAGTGCTAGCCAGGTGGGACTCCCACTCTACGAGCAGTACTTC.

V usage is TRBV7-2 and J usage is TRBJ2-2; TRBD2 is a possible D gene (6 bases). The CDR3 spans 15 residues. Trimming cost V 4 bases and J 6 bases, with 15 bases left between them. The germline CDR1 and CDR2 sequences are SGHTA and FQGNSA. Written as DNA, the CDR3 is TGTGCCAGCAGCTCGTGGTTAGCGGAGGCCGGGGAGCTGTTTTTT. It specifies CASSSWLAEAGELFF.

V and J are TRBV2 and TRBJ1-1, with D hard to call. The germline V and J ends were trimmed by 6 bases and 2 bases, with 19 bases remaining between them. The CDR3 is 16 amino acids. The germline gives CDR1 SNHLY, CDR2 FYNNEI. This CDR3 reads CASRYSPSPLNTEAFF. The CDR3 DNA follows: TGTGCCAGCAGGTACAGTCCGTCCCCCCTAAACACTGAAGCTTTCTTT.

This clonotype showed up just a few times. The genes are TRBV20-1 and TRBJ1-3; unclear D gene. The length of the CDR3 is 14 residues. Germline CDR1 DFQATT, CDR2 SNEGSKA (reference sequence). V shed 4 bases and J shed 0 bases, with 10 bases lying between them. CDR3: CSATGRSSGNTIYF. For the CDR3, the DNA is TGCAGTGCTACCGGACGGAGCTCTGGAAACACCATATATTTT.